Each of the 9 T cell receptor beta chains below was sequenced from the same sample in a study of T cell repertoires in cytomegalovirus infection. One entry per CDR3 protein, called by TCRdb with MiXCR from the reads. Counted here are about 490,000 distinct CDR3 sequences, approximately 16% occurring once; the ten biggest clones make up 20% to 30%. The sample comprised CD8+ T cells from PBMCs. These receptors all come from a human donor in good health (CMV status not recorded). Some clones in this sample may be carry-over from other donors' samples.

This clonotype has a count of ten or more. The chain couples TRBV19 to TRBJ1-1; D is unclear. The CDR3 runs to 17 residues. Germline V gives CDR1 LNHDA, CDR2 SQIVND (reference sequence). Trimming removed 3 bases from V and 5 bases from J, with 22 bases in between. The CDR3 nucleotides are TGTGCCAGTAGTATCTGGGTTGGTCGGGCAAGCGGGACTGAAGCTTTCTTT. Translated, it gives CASSIWVGRASGTEAFF.

The chain joins TRBV20-1 to TRBJ1-5; no definite D call. This CDR3 contains 15 residues. Trimming removed 3 bases from V and 0 bases from J, with 12 bases in between. Germline V gives CDR1 DFQATT, CDR2 SNEGSKA (reference sequence). The CDR3 sequence: CSASKYGGSNQPQHF. DNA of the CDR3: TGCAGTGCTAGTAAGTACGGCGGTAGCAATCAGCCCCAGCATTTT.

This clonotype came up many times. The chain is built from TRBV7-3 and TRBJ2-7, with TRBD2 identical over 8 bases. The CDR3 length is 17 residues. Germline CDR1 and CDR2: SGHTA and FQGTGA. J gave up 3 bases and V 5 bases, and 15 bases lay outside the gene matches. CDR3 bases: TGTGCCAGCAGCAATACTACCCTTACTAGCGGATTCTACGAGCAGTACTTC. It translates to CASSNTTLTSGFYEQYF.

The table lists this clonotype with many counts. CDR3 loop: CASGFGLAGGITGELFF. The CDR3 nucleotides read TGTGCTAGTGGCTTCGGACTAGCGGGAGGGATCACCGGGGAGCTGTTTTTT. The gene calls are TRBV12-5 and TRBJ2-2; 15 bases are a match to TRBD2. The CDR3 has 17 residues. The germline V gene has CDR1 LGHNT and CDR2 FRNRAP. J lost 4 bases, V lost 6 bases, and 6 bases had no gene match.

The chain uses TRBV9 and TRBJ1-1, with D tentatively TRBD1 (5 bases). This CDR3 is built from 15 residues. The V gene's germline CDR1 is SGDLS and CDR2 YYNGEE. Between the trimmed V and J ends, which lost 0 bases and 3 bases, there was a span of 12 bases. CDR3 DNA: TGTGCCAGCAGCGTAGTGGATTGGGGGGACACTGAAGCTTTCTTT. This sequence encodes CASSVVDWGDTEAFF. Looking up the rest from reference TRBV9 and TRBJ1-1 gives the full variable domain: DSGVTQTPKHLITATGQRVTLRCSPRSGDLSVYWYQQSLDQGLQFLIQYYNGEERAKGNILERFSAQQFPDLHSELNLSSLELGDSALYFCASSVVDWGDTEAFFGQGTRLTVV.

This clonotype was detected ten times or more. The chain is built from TRBV2 and TRBJ2-3, with 10 nucleotides matching TRBD2. CDR3 length: 17 amino acids. V was clipped by 6 bases and J by 6 bases; unmatched bases: 15. CDR1 SNHLY and CDR2 FYNNEI come from the germline V gene. CDR3 nucleotide sequence: TGTGCCAGCAGCCAAGACACTAGCGGGACGCGAGGGGATACGCAGTATTTT. Amino acid sequence: CASSQDTSGTRGDTQYF. Supplemented by reference TRBV2 and TRBJ2-3, the full variable domain reads EPEVTQTPSHQVTQMGQEVILRCVPISNHLYFYWYRQILGQKVEFLVSFYNNEISEKSEIFDDQFSVERPDGSNFTLKIRSTKLEDSAMYFCASSQDTSGTRGDTQYFGPGTRLTVL.

This clonotype has ten or more counts. The rearrangement joins TRBV7-6 to TRBJ2-4; TRBD1 or TRBD2 may be the D gene (5 bases each). Germline lookup yields CDR1 SGHVS and CDR2 FNYEAQ. V was trimmed by 1 base and J by 4 bases, leaving 14 bases between them. The CDR3 length is 16 residues. CDR3 nucleotide sequence: TGTGCCAGCAGCTTAGGGGTGGGGGTCGCTAAAAACATTCAGTACTTC. This encodes CASSLGVGVAKNIQYF.

At least ten counts were recorded for this clonotype. The genes are TRBV6-5 and TRBJ2-5, with D possibly being TRBD2 (6 bases). This CDR3 region has 15 residues. Germline lookup yields CDR1 MNHEY and CDR2 SVGAGI. Trimming took off 5 bases at V and 9 bases at J, with 22 bases between the two ends. CDR3 protein: CASSLLEEGSGAQYF. The CDR3 DNA follows: TGTGCCAGCAGTCTCCTCGAGGAAGGGTCGGGGGCCCAGTACTTC.

The chain has TRBV4-1 and TRBJ1-6, with D possibly TRBD1 on 5 matching bases. V shed 3 bases and J shed 9 bases, with 12 bases lying between them. The CDR3 totals 14 residues. CDR1 and CDR2 from the germline V gene are MGHRA and YSYEKL. The DNA of the CDR3 is TGCGCCAGCAGCCATTTGAACAGGCCTTCACCCCTCCACTTT. It is translated as CASSHLNRPSPLHF.